This T cell receptor beta chain originates from a study of T cells in Graves' hyperthyroidism and ophthalmopathy. The study's findings and limits: For ophthalmopathy, model prediction preceded onset by a median 6.5 months.

On this clonotype: Its antigen is not known.

The TCR beta CDR3 regions underwent amplification using RNA transcripts as the source. First-round RT-PCR of the TCR CDR3 relied on the HTBI primer set. TCRdb fed the multiplex PCR reads into MiXCR, producing one record per CDR3 protein. The sample lists 450,000 to 600,000 distinct CDR3 sequences, 15% to 20% occurring once. The TCR originated in a man aged 35-49 years with Graves' ophthalmopathy. The sequencing sample was made of blood.

The CDR3 bases are TGTGCCAGTAGTATACCGAGGCAAGTTGGACGCTATGGCTACACCTTC. Its translation is CASSIPRQVGRYGYTF. The chain uses TRBV19 and TRBJ1-2; D not certain. CDR1 is LNHDA, CDR2 SQIVND, per germline (reference sequence). Deletions cut 2 bases from V and 4 bases from J, with 17 bases between. The CDR3 spans 16 residues.